This T cell receptor beta chain derives from a study of cytomegalovirus exposure and HLA in healthy donors. Findings and limits, study-wide: 150 to 200 TCR beta chains were listed as cytomegalovirus-associated. According to a later analysis, TCR clusters from the first cohort tended to co-occur in the 120 or so validation repertoires. There were some public TCRs occurring in many donors, but most TCR sequences were rare. Specificity of a few CMV-associated chains for CMV antigens was verified in vitro.

With regard to this clone: Its cognate antigen is unknown.

The CDR3 is 13 residues long. Germline values: CDR1 WSHSY, CDR2 SAAADI. The trim removed 5 bases at V and 2 bases at J, leaving 3 bases unmatched. TCRdb's table, derived via immunoSEQ multiplex PCR, lists solely in-frame clones and lacks some. The data contain some 100,000 clones, roughly 86% of them singletons. This sequence originates from a man younger than 35 in good health and CMV-seronegative. V is TRBV10-2 and J is TRBJ2-7, with 7 bases lining up with TRBD1. Input material: PBMCs. The CDR3 nucleotides are TGCGCCAGCAGTTCCGGGACAGCCTACGAGCAGTACTTC. Translating gives CASSSGTAYEQYF.